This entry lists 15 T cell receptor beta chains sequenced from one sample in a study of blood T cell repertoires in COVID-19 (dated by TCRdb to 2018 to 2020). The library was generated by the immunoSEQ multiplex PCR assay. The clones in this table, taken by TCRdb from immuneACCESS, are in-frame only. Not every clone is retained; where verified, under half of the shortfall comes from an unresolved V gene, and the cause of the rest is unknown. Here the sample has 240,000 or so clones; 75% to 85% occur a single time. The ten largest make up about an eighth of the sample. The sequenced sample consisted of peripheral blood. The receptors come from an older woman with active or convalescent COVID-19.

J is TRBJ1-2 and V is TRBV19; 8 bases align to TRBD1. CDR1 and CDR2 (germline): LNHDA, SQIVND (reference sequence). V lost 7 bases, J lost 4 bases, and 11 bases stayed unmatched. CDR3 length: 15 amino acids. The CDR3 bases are TGTGCCAGTAAGATAACAGGACAGGGCTTCTATGGCTACACCTTC. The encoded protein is CASKITGQGFYGYTF.

This chain's CDR3 is CASSDRVQGSRSPLHF. CDR3 bases: TGTGCCAGCAGCGACAGGGTTCAAGGTTCCCGGTCACCCCTCCACTTT. The V and J genes are TRBV5-6 and TRBJ1-6, with TRBD1 matching 7 bases. This CDR3 region has 16 residues. Germline CDR1 and CDR2: SGHDT and YYEEEE. Trimming at V came to 4 bases and at J to 10 bases, leaving 14 bases not matched to a gene. The variable domain in full, with the rest retrieved from reference TRBV5-6 and TRBJ1-6, is DAGVTQSPTHLIKTRGQQVTLRCSPKSGHDTVSWYQQALGQGPQFIFQYYEEEERQRGNFPDRFSGHQFPNYSSELNVNALLLGDSALYLCASSDRVQGSRSPLHFGNGTRLTVT.

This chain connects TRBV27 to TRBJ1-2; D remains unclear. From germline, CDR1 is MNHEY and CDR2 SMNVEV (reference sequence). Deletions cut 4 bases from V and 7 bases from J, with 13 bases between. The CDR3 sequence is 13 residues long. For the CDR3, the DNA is TGTGCCAGCAGTTCCCGGTCTAGAGGTGGCTACACCTTC. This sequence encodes CASSSRSRGGYTF.

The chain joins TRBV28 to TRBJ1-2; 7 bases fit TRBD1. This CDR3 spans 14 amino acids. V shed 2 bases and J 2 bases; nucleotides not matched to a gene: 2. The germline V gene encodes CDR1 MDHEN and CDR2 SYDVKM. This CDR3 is CASSLGTENYGYTF. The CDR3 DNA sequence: TGTGCCAGCAGTTTAGGGACAGAGAACTATGGCTACACCTTC.

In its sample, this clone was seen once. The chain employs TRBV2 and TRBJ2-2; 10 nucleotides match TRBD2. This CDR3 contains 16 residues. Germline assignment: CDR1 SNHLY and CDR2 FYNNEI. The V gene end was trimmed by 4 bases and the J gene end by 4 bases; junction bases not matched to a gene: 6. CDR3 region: CASSASGGGSTGELFF. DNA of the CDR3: TGTGCCAGCAGTGCGAGCGGGGGGGGAAGCACCGGGGAGCTGTTTTTT.

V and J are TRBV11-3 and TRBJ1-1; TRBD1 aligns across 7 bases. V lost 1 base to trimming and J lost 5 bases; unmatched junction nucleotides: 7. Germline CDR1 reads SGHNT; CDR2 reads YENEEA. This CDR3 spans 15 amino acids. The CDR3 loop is CASSLGQGGRTEAFF. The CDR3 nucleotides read TGTGCCAGCAGCTTAGGACAGGGAGGTCGTACTGAAGCTTTCTTT.

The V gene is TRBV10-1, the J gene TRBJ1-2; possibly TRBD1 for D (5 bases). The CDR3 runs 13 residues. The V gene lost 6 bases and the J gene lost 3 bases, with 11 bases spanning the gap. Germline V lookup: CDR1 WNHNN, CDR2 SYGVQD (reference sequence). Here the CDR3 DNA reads TGCGCCAGCAGCTCAGACAGTTACTATGGCTACACCTTC. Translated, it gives CASSSDSYYGYTF.

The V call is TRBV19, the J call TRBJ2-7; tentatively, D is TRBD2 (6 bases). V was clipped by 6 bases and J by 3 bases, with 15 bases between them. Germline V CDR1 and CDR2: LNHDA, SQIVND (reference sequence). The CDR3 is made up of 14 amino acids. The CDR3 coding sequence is TGTGCCAGTAGCGCCGGGACTCGCCACTACGAGCAGTACTTC. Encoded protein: CASSAGTRHYEQYF.

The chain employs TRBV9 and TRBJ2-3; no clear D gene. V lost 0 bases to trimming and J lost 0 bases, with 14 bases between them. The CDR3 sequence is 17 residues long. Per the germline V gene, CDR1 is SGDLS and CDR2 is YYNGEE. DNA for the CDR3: TGTGCCAGCAGCGTAGCTGATGCAAGCCCTAGCACAGATACGCAGTATTTT. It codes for CASSVADASPSTDTQYF.

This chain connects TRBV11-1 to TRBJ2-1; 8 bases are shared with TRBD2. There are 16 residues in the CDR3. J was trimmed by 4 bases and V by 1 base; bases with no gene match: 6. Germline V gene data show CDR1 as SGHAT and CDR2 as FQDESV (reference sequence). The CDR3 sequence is CASSLGRLAIYNEQFF. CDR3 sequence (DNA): TGTGCCAGCAGCTTAGGTCGACTAGCGATATACAATGAGCAGTTCTTC.

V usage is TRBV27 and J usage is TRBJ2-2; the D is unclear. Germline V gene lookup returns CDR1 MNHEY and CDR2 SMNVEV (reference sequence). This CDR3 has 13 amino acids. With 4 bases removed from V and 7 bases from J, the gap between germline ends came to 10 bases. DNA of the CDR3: TGTGCCAGCAGTTCCTGGCCCATCGGGGAGCTGTTTTTT. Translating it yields CASSSWPIGELFF.

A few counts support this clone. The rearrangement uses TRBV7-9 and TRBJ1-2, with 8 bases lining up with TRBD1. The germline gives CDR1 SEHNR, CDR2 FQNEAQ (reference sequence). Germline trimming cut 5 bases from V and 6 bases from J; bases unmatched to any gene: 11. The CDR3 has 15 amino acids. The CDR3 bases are TGTGCCAGCAGCCTAGGACCCGACAGGGGTCATGGCTACACCTTC. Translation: CASSLGPDRGHGYTF.

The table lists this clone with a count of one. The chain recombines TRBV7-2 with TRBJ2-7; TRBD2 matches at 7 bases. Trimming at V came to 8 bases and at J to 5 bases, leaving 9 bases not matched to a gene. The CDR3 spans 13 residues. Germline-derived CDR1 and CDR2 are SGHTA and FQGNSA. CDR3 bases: TGTGCCAGCGGAGGGAGGGTCAAAAACGAGCAGTACTTC. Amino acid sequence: CASGGRVKNEQYF.

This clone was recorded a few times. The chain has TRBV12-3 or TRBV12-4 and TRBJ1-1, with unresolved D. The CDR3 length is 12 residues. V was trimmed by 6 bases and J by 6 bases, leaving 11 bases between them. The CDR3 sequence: CASSRETAEAFF. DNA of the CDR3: TGTGCCAGCAGCCGCGAAACGGCTGAAGCTTTCTTT.

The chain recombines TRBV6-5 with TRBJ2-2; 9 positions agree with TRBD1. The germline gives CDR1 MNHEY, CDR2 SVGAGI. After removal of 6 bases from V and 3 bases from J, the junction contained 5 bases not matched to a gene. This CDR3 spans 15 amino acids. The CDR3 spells CASRTGGLYTGELFF. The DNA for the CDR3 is TGTGCCAGCAGAACAGGGGGCTTGTACACCGGGGAGCTGTTTTTT.